This passage covers 23 T cell receptor beta chains from one sample sequenced in a study of OX40 agonist ivuxolimab in advanced cancers. Assay used: immunoSEQ multiplex PCR; TCRdb lists only in-frame clones, some missing. The sample has about 89,000 clones, roughly 93% seen once. The source material was CD4+ or CD8+ T cells sorted from blood, sampled in a trial of the OX40 agonist ivuxolimab. The receptor source for this set is an adult with an advanced solid tumor such as melanoma, head and neck, liver or kidney cancer.

V gene TRBV19 combines with J gene TRBJ1-5; TRBD1 agrees at 10 bases. Germline loops: CDR1 LNHDA, CDR2 SQIVND (reference sequence). There are 15 residues in the CDR3. Germline trimming cut 4 bases from V and 4 bases from J; bases unmatched to any gene: 4. The CDR3 spells CASSTRDRGNQPQHF. DNA for the CDR3: TGTGCCAGTAGTACCCGGGACAGGGGAAATCAGCCCCAGCATTTT.

The V call is TRBV28, the J call TRBJ2-3; 7 bases align to TRBD1. V dropped 8 bases and J dropped 2; count of bases not matched to a gene: 4. The CDR3 is 13 residues long. Germline V gives CDR1 MDHEN, CDR2 SYDVKM. CDR3 nucleotide sequence: TGTGCCAGCGGACAGGCGATCACAGATACGCAGTATTTT. Translated, it gives CASGQAITDTQYF.

This clone was detected only once. The V and J genes are TRBV7-9 and TRBJ2-3; D is unclear. The CDR3 runs to 15 residues. Deletions cut 1 base from V and 5 bases from J, with 13 bases between. The germline gives CDR1 SEHNR, CDR2 FQNEAQ (reference sequence). The DNA for the CDR3 is TGTGCCAGCAGCTTAGGACTCCTCCTGGGAGATACGCAGTATTTT. Protein: CASSLGLLLGDTQYF.

The J gene is TRBJ1-6, the V gene TRBV4-2, with D unresolved. Germline CDR1 LGHNA, CDR2 YNFKEQ. Trimming took 4 bases from V and 0 from J, leaving 16 bases between them. The CDR3 contains 18 residues. The CDR3 sequence: CASSLNGGHSSYNSPLHF. CDR3 in DNA: TGTGCCAGCAGCCTAAACGGTGGGCATAGCTCCTATAATTCACCCCTCCACTTT.

This chain joins TRBV28 and TRBJ2-5; no firm D call. This CDR3 comprises 12 residues. Germline values: CDR1 MDHEN, CDR2 SYDVKM. Trimming cost V 6 bases and J 9 bases, with 14 bases left between them. CDR3 nucleotide sequence: TGTGCCAGCAGCTGGTCCCTTACGGCCCAGTACTTC. Residues: CASSWSLTAQYF.

The V and J genes are TRBV6-6 and TRBJ2-5; D not resolved. The CDR3 loop spans 14 amino acids. V gave up 5 bases and J gave up 2 bases, with 12 bases separating them. Per the germline V gene, CDR1 is MNHNY and CDR2 is SVGAGI (reference sequence). This CDR3 is CASSNDRLQETQYF. The CDR3 nucleotides are TGTGCCAGCAGTAACGATCGTCTACAAGAGACCCAGTACTTC.

This clone has just one count. The genes are TRBV7-8 and TRBJ2-3; 9 nucleotides align to TRBD2. V shed 1 base and J 1 base; nucleotides not matched to a gene: 6. The CDR3 runs 17 residues. Per the germline V gene, CDR1 is SGHVS and CDR2 is FQNEAQ. CDR3 in DNA: TGTGCCAGCAGCTTAGTAGCCCCTAGCGGGGGCACAGATACGCAGTATTTT. This sequence encodes CASSLVAPSGGTDTQYF. The complete variable domain, with remaining parts taken from reference TRBV7-8 and TRBJ2-3, reads GAGVSQSPRYKVAKRGQDVALRCDPISGHVSLFWYQQALGQGPEFLTYFQNEAQLDKSGLPSDRFFAERPEGSVSTLKIQRTQQEDSAVYLCASSLVAPSGGTDTQYFGPGTRLTVL.

The chain employs TRBV7-2 and TRBJ2-3; TRBD2 agrees at 8 bases. The CDR3 has 14 residues. Trimming removed 4 bases from V and 2 bases from J; junction bases left unmatched: 2. The germline V gene encodes CDR1 SGHTA and CDR2 FQGNSA. DNA for the CDR3: TGTGCCAGCAGCTCGGGAGGGTTCACAGATACGCAGTATTTT. It codes for CASSSGGFTDTQYF.

The gene calls are TRBV7-9 and TRBJ2-5, with 8 bases matching TRBD1. Unmatched junction bases numbered 5, after V lost 3 bases and J lost 5 bases. The CDR3 totals 14 residues. CDR1 and CDR2 from the germline V gene are SEHNR and FQNEAQ (reference sequence). CDR3 nucleotides: TGTGCCAGCAGCTTCGGACAGGGAGGCGAGACCCAGTACTTC. Translating it yields CASSFGQGGETQYF.

J is TRBJ1-4 and V is TRBV7-9; D perhaps matches TRBD1 (6 bases). CDR3 length: 15 residues. Germline V lookup: CDR1 SEHNR, CDR2 FQNEAQ (reference sequence). V was clipped by 1 base and J by 8 bases, with 14 bases between them. CDR3 DNA: TGTGCCAGCAGCTTAGTAGGGACATCAGGCGAAAAACTGTTTTTT. This sequence encodes CASSLVGTSGEKLFF.

V is TRBV5-1 and J is TRBJ2-1; D perhaps matches TRBD2 (5 bases). Looked up from germline, CDR1 is SGHRS and CDR2 is YFSETQ. The ends were cut back, 4 bases at V and 0 bases at J, with 14 bases in the middle. The CDR3 runs to 16 residues. The DNA for the CDR3 is TGCGCCAGCAGCCTGACTCTAGCCAGCTCCTACAATGAGCAGTTCTTC. As protein: CASSLTLASSYNEQFF.

Only a few counts were recorded for this clone. The chain is built from TRBV2 and TRBJ2-7; 8 nucleotides match TRBD1. Germline loops: CDR1 SNHLY, CDR2 FYNNEI. Losses at the gene ends were 3 bases for V and 3 bases for J; bases not matched to a gene: 7. The CDR3 is 15 amino acids. The CDR3 is CASSETGTGHYEQYF. The CDR3 nucleotides read TGTGCCAGCAGTGAGACCGGGACAGGCCACTACGAGCAGTACTTC. The full variable domain, rest sourced from reference TRBV2 and TRBJ2-7, is EPEVTQTPSHQVTQMGQEVILRCVPISNHLYFYWYRQILGQKVEFLVSFYNNEISEKSEIFDDQFSVERPDGSNFTLKIRSTKLEDSAMYFCASSETGTGHYEQYFGPGTRLTVT.

The gene calls are TRBV4-1 and TRBJ2-3, with TRBD2 matching 9 bases. Germline V gene data show CDR1 as MGHRA and CDR2 as YSYEKL. The CDR3 runs 15 residues. J gave up 6 bases and V 0 bases, and 4 bases lay outside the gene matches. CDR3 in amino acids: CASSQDGTSLDTQYF. The CDR3 DNA reads as TGCGCCAGCAGCCAAGATGGGACTAGCCTGGATACGCAGTATTTT.

V is TRBV5-1 and J is TRBJ2-7; the D gene could be TRBD1 or TRBD2 (6 bases each). This CDR3 region has 16 residues. Germline assignment: CDR1 SGHRS and CDR2 YFSETQ. The V gene lost 2 bases and the J gene lost 6 bases, with 21 bases spanning the gap. The chain's CDR3 is CASSFITGAPPGEQYF. DNA for the CDR3: TGCGCCAGCAGCTTTATTACGGGGGCTCCCCCGGGCGAGCAGTACTTC. The whole variable domain, remainder taken from reference TRBV5-1 and TRBJ2-7, is KAGVTQTPRYLIKTRGQQVTLSCSPISGHRSVSWYQQTPGQGLQFLFEYFSETQRNKGNFPGRFSGRQFSNSRSEMNVSTLELGDSALYLCASSFITGAPPGEQYFGPGTRLTVT.

The gene calls are TRBV27 and TRBJ2-3; 15 bases align to TRBD2. Germline assignment: CDR1 MNHEY and CDR2 SMNVEV (reference sequence). Trimming cost V 3 bases and J 1 base; bases outside gene matches: 17. CDR3 length equals 22 residues. The CDR3 DNA follows: TGTGCCAGCAGTTTTGAAGTGTTGACCGGACTAGCGGGAGGGCCGGGCACAGATACGCAGTATTTT. It translates to CASSFEVLTGLAGGPGTDTQYF.

This chain links TRBV27 with TRBJ1-1, with 11 bases aligning to TRBD1. Germline values: CDR1 MNHEY, CDR2 SMNVEV (reference sequence). This CDR3 region has 15 residues. Trimming removed 5 bases from V and 5 bases from J; junction bases left unmatched: 7. CDR3 protein: CASSGLGQGGTEAFF. The DNA of the CDR3 is TGTGCCAGCAGTGGCCTGGGACAGGGGGGTACTGAAGCTTTCTTT.

V is TRBV5-1 and J is TRBJ2-1; D possibly corresponds to TRBD2 (6 bases). Germline V gene sequence: CDR1 SGHRS, CDR2 YFSETQ. V dropped 4 bases and J dropped 6 bases, with 14 bases sitting between them. There are 14 residues in the CDR3. CDR3 protein: CASSGGTRGNEQFF. CDR3 coding DNA: TGCGCCAGCAGCGGCGGGACTCGCGGCAATGAGCAGTTCTTC.

The chain uses TRBV5-5 and TRBJ1-2, with a weak D call TRBD1 (6 bases). The CDR3 runs 17 residues. The germline CDR1 and CDR2 sequences are SGHKS and YYEKEE (reference sequence). V was cut by 3 bases and J by 1 base, with 19 bases left in between. The CDR3 coding sequence is TGTGCCAGCAGCTCACAGGGACCAACCTCCCTTAACTATGGCTACACCTTC. It encodes CASSSQGPTSLNYGYTF.

This clone was observed once. V is TRBV5-1 and J is TRBJ1-5; D unresolved. Per the germline V gene, CDR1 is SGHRS and CDR2 is YFSETQ. V lost 0 bases, J lost 3 bases, and 10 bases lay in between. The CDR3 consists of 15 residues. CDR3 region: CASSLVSGDNQPQHF. The CDR3 DNA reads as TGCGCCAGCAGCTTGGTATCCGGGGACAATCAGCCCCAGCATTTT.

This clone was recorded only once. V is TRBV6-6 and J is TRBJ2-2, with TRBD2 matching over 10 bases. The CDR3 covers 16 residues. Germline CDR1 and CDR2: MNHNY and SVGAGI (reference sequence). Trimming removed 4 bases from V and 8 bases from J; junction bases left unmatched: 10. The CDR3 nucleotides read TGTGCCAGCAGTTTGACTAGCGGGTCGGTGTTTGGGGAGCTGTTTTTT. Translating gives CASSLTSGSVFGELFF.

V usage is TRBV28 and J usage is TRBJ1-2; no reliable D call. From germline, CDR1 is MDHEN and CDR2 SYDVKM. V was cut by 6 bases and J by 0 bases, with 2 bases left in between. The CDR3 covers 11 residues. The CDR3 region has the DNA TGTGCCAGCAGGACTAACTATGGCTACACCTTC. It specifies CASRTNYGYTF.

The chain carries TRBV29-1 and TRBJ1-1; D unclear. The CDR3 contains 10 residues. Germline assignment: CDR1 SQVTM and CDR2 ANQGSEA. V was pared by 7 bases and J by 4 bases, with 7 bases between. Here the CDR3 DNA reads TGCAGCGCCGAGGTCACTGAAGCTTTCTTT. Protein sequence: CSAEVTEAFF.

This rearrangement joins TRBV9 to TRBJ2-5, with D possibly being TRBD1 (6 bases). In germline, CDR1 is SGDLS, CDR2 YYNGEE. Trimming shortened V by 3 bases and J by 4 bases, and 16 bases separated the two germline ends. The length of the CDR3 is 15 residues. DNA for the CDR3: TGTGCCAGCAGCGAGTCAGGGGCCCTCCCAGAGACCCAGTACTTC. Translation gives CASSESGALPETQYF.